Listed here are 30 T cell receptor beta chains from one sample, sequenced in a study of human T cells and chemical hapten exposure. Time point specified: patch test 2, 6 weeks after DPC sensitization. Described treatment: therapeutic diphenylcyclopropenone sensitization with weekly scalp DPC. TCRdb recomputed calls from the RACE reads with MiXCR, one row per CDR3 protein. The data hold about 82,000 distinct CDR3 sequences, with 6.6% observed a single time. The source material was whole blood, sampled in connection with sensitization to the hapten diphenylcyclopropenone (DPC). All receptors come from a woman aged 25 to 45 with alopecia areata. Some clones in this sample may be carry-over from other donors' samples.

This clonotype was observed many times. This sequence joins TRBV20-1 and TRBJ2-3; possible D gene TRBD1, 6 bases. The V gene's germline CDR1 is DFQATT and CDR2 SNEGSKA (reference sequence). Trimming stripped 3 bases from V and 2 bases from J, with 18 bases between. The CDR3 is 16 amino acids. The CDR3 DNA is TGCAGTGCTAGTAACCCGGCAGGGGCTAACACAGATACGCAGTATTTT. It specifies CSASNPAGANTDTQYF.

The table lists this clonotype with many counts. The chain employs TRBV12-3 or TRBV12-4 and TRBJ2-7; weak D call: TRBD2 (5 bases). The CDR3 spans 16 residues. V lost 5 bases and J lost 0, with 17 bases in between. DNA for the CDR3: TGTGCCAGCAGTCCCCCCAGAGGGCTAGGCTCCTACGAGCAGTACTTC. Its translation: CASSPPRGLGSYEQYF.

This clonotype was found a few times. The chain links TRBV29-1 to TRBJ1-2; D perhaps matches TRBD1 (5 bases). Per the germline V gene, CDR1 is SQVTM and CDR2 is ANQGSEA. V was shortened by 6 bases and J by 2 bases, with 13 bases between the two germline ends. The CDR3 covers 13 residues. Here the CDR3 reads CSVETVANYGYTF. The CDR3 nucleotides are TGCAGCGTCGAGACAGTCGCAAACTATGGCTACACCTTC.

Many counts were recorded for this clonotype. The chain carries TRBV12-3 or TRBV12-4 and TRBJ1-5; possible D gene TRBD1, 6 bases. The CDR3 sequence is 14 residues long. V was pared by 1 base and J by 7 bases, with 11 bases between. CDR3 sequence reads: CASSLVGGGQPQHF. CDR3 bases: TGTGCCAGCAGTTTAGTCGGGGGGGGCCAGCCCCAGCATTTT.

There are a few counts of this clonotype. V usage is TRBV29-1 and J usage is TRBJ1-2; 7 bases fit TRBD1. The V segment lost 4 bases and the J segment 7 bases; nucleotides outside the gene matches: 6. Germline CDR1 reads SQVTM; CDR2 reads ANQGSEA. This CDR3 has 12 amino acids. The CDR3 loop reads CSVVGGGTGYTF. CDR3 DNA: TGCAGCGTTGTAGGAGGGGGCACTGGCTACACCTTC.

This clonotype was observed at least ten times. This CDR3 is CASSFDRDTEAFF. CDR3 nucleotides: TGTGCCAGCAGCTTCGACAGGGACACTGAAGCTTTCTTT. The chain couples TRBV7-3 to TRBJ1-1, with TRBD1 identical over 7 bases. Trimming removed 3 bases from V and 3 bases from J; junction bases left unmatched: 1. CDR3 length: 13 amino acids. Looked up from germline, CDR1 is SGHTA and CDR2 is FQGTGA.

This clonotype occurred many times. The DNA of the CDR3 is TGTGCCAGCAGCGAACGGACAGGGGGGGACCAAGAGACCCAGTACTTC. Amino acids: CASSERTGGDQETQYF. The gene calls are TRBV13 and TRBJ2-5; 10 nucleotides match TRBD1. Per germline, CDR1 PRHDT and CDR2 FYEKMQ (reference sequence). The CDR3 runs 16 residues. The J segment lost 0 bases and the V segment lost 5 bases, leaving 6 bases of the junction unmatched. The full variable domain, its missing parts supplied by reference TRBV13 and TRBJ2-5, is AAGVIQSPRHLIKEKRETATLKCYPIPRHDTVYWYQQGPGQDPQFLISFYEKMQSDKGSIPDRFSAQQFSDYHSELNMSSLELGDSALYFCASSERTGGDQETQYFGPGTRLLVL.

This clonotype was seen ten or more times. The chain has TRBV21-1 and TRBJ1-4; the D call in the table, TRBD1, was not verified against the DNA. TRBV21-1 is a pseudogene segment. CDR3 size: 17 residues. CDR3 loop: CASSKPPRQAPNEKLFF. The DNA for the CDR3 is TGTGCCAGCAGCAAACCCCCGAGACAGGCTCCTAATGAAAAACTGTTTTTT.

This clonotype occurred many times. The chain combines TRBV12-3 or TRBV12-4 with TRBJ2-5; 16 bases agree with TRBD2. V was clipped by 6 bases and J by 2 bases; unmatched bases: 6. CDR3 length equals 17 residues. The DNA for the CDR3 is TGTGCCAGCAGCCCAGAGGGACTAGCGGGGGGGCAAGAGACCCAGTACTTC. Translating it yields CASSPEGLAGGQETQYF.

The chain combines TRBV29-1 with TRBJ1-2; D not resolved. The CDR3 runs to 12 residues. Trimming cost V 3 bases and J 5 bases, with 10 bases left between them. The germline CDR1 and CDR2 sequences are SQVTM and ANQGSEA. The CDR3 spells CSVDTPSYGYTF. The CDR3 bases are TGCAGCGTTGACACGCCGAGTTATGGCTACACCTTC. Filled out from reference TRBV29-1 and TRBJ1-2, the complete variable domain reads SAVISQKPSRDICQRGTSLTIQCQVDSQVTMMFWYRQQPGQSLTLIATANQGSEATYESGFVIDKFPISRPNLTFSTLTVSNMSPEDSSIYLCSVDTPSYGYTFGSGTRLTVV.

This clonotype was counted many times. The chain is built from TRBV5-4 and TRBJ2-3; 8 bases match TRBD2. Germline trimming cut 5 bases from V and 6 bases from J; bases unmatched to any gene: 11. Germline loops: CDR1 SGHNT, CDR2 YYREEE (reference sequence). The CDR3 runs to 15 residues. CDR3 in DNA: TGTGCCAGCAGTTTAGGGCTAGCGGGCGGGGATACGCAGTATTTT. It specifies CASSLGLAGGDTQYF.

This clonotype was seen at least ten times. V gene TRBV6-6 combines with J gene TRBJ2-3; 7 bases match TRBD1. This CDR3 has 16 residues. With 5 bases clipped from V and 1 base from J, the junction kept 9 bases outside the gene matches. In germline, CDR1 is MNHNY, CDR2 SVGAGI (reference sequence). The CDR3 sequence is CASSDEGARGTDTQYF. In DNA form, the CDR3 reads TGTGCCAGCAGTGATGAGGGGGCTAGGGGCACAGATACGCAGTATTTT.

The chain links TRBV30 to TRBJ1-3; unclear D gene. The germline V gene encodes CDR1 GTSNPN and CDR2 SVGIG (reference sequence). The CDR3 loop spans 15 amino acids. Trimming cost V 2 bases and J 0 bases, with 11 bases left between them. Here the CDR3 DNA reads TGTGCCTGGAGTAGGAGAGAGGGCTCTGGAAACACCATATATTTT. The encoded protein is CAWSRREGSGNTIYF.

This clonotype was counted only a few times. This chain links TRBV6-1 with TRBJ1-2, with D unclear. Trimming left V 3 bases short and J 4 bases short, with 9 bases between. The germline CDR1 and CDR2 sequences are MNHNS and SASEGT. The CDR3 consists of 13 residues. CDR3 residues: CASSDGNTYGYTF. The CDR3 nucleotides are TGTGCCAGCAGTGATGGAAACACCTATGGCTACACCTTC.

This clonotype was counted ten times or more. V usage is TRBV21-1 and J usage is TRBJ2-4; whether TRBD1, the table's D call, matches the DNA was not checked. TRBV21-1 is listed as a pseudogene. The CDR3 has 13 amino acids. The CDR3 is CASSKRGLRNRYF. The CDR3 nucleotides read TGTGCCAGCAGCAAAAGGGGATTGCGGAATCGGTACTTC.

This clonotype was seen more than once but under ten times. V gene TRBV10-3 combines with J gene TRBJ1-1, with 12 bases aligning to TRBD1. Germline loops: CDR1 ENHRY, CDR2 SYGVKD. There are 17 residues in the CDR3. V lost 0 bases and J lost 10; bases outside the gene matches: 12. In DNA form, the CDR3 reads TGTGCCATCAGTGAGTCCCCTTTGGGACAGGGGGCAGGTGGAGCTTTCTTT. It translates to CAISESPLGQGAGGAFF.

The genes are TRBV27 and TRBJ2-6, with TRBD2 matching 7 bases. From germline, CDR1 is MNHEY and CDR2 SMNVEV (reference sequence). The CDR3 extends over 16 amino acids. V dropped 3 bases and J dropped 1; count of bases not matched to a gene: 3. The CDR3 DNA follows: TGTGCCAGCAGTTTTCATAGCGGGTCTGGGGCCAACGTCCTGACTTTC. This sequence encodes CASSFHSGSGANVLTF.

This clonotype was recorded many times. The CDR3 nucleotides are TGCAGCGTTGGGGCTAGCGGGGGCAGCACAGATACGCAGTATTTT. Its translation: CSVGASGGSTDTQYF. The genes are TRBV29-1 and TRBJ2-3; 10 bases align to TRBD2. The V gene end was trimmed by 4 bases and the J gene end by 0 bases; junction bases not matched to a gene: 4. Germline CDR1 SQVTM, CDR2 ANQGSEA. The CDR3 runs 15 residues.

This clonotype was found many times. V and J are TRBV6-5 and TRBJ1-4, with a weak D call TRBD1 (6 bases). CDR1 and CDR2 from the germline V gene are MNHEY and SVGAGI. The CDR3 runs 14 residues. Trimming took 2 bases from V and 8 from J, leaving 12 bases between them. The CDR3 here is CASSYGGAREKLFF. The CDR3 DNA is TGTGCCAGCAGTTACGGGGGGGCACGAGAAAAACTGTTTTTT.

This clonotype was detected many times. The J gene is TRBJ1-2, the V gene TRBV2; D remains unclear. The CDR3 has 10 amino acids. In germline, CDR1 is SNHLY, CDR2 FYNNEI. V dropped 7 bases and J dropped 7 bases, with 7 bases sitting between them. The DNA of the CDR3 is TGTGCCAGCATGTTGGGTGGCTACACCTTC. It encodes CASMLGGYTF.

This chain links TRBV27 with TRBJ2-7; no reliable D call. Trimming left V 6 bases short and J 3 bases short, with 15 bases between. CDR1 MNHEY and CDR2 SMNVEV come from the germline V gene (reference sequence). The CDR3 is made up of 14 amino acids. The CDR3 here is CASSSGSRHYEQYF. The CDR3 DNA follows: TGTGCCAGCAGCTCCGGGTCAAGACACTACGAGCAGTACTTC.

Many counts were recorded for this clonotype. The V gene is TRBV6-5, the J gene TRBJ1-1; D possibly corresponds to TRBD1 (5 bases). The germline CDR1 and CDR2 sequences are MNHEY and SVGAGI. The CDR3 loop spans 11 amino acids. V lost 2 bases to trimming and J lost 7 bases, with 5 bases between them. The CDR3 DNA reads as TGTGCCAGCAGTTACGGGGGTGAAGCTTTCTTT. Protein sequence: CASSYGGEAFF.

This clonotype appeared many times. This chain links TRBV14 with TRBJ1-1; no firm D call. This CDR3 contains 17 residues. Germline loops: CDR1 SGHDN, CDR2 FVKESK. Trimming removed 0 bases at V and 1 base at J, with 15 bases between. The CDR3 DNA sequence: TGTGCCAGCAGCCAAGAGGGAATTGGGCTGTGGAACACTGAAGCTTTCTTT. Its protein product is CASSQEGIGLWNTEAFF.

The sample holds many counts of this clonotype. The rearrangement uses TRBV6-1 and TRBJ2-5; D gene ambiguous. Germline V gene sequence: CDR1 MNHNS, CDR2 SASEGT. The CDR3 extends over 16 amino acids. V lost 0 bases to trimming and J lost 0 bases, with 11 bases between them. Here the CDR3 DNA reads TGTGCCAGCAGTGAAGCGCGGAACACGTACCAAGAGACCCAGTACTTC. This codes for CASSEARNTYQETQYF.

The table lists this clonotype with a few counts. This chain connects TRBV7-9 to TRBJ2-3; D possibly corresponds to TRBD2 (6 bases). The CDR3 length is 17 residues. The V gene lost 6 bases and the J gene lost 0 bases, with 19 bases spanning the gap. In germline, CDR1 is SEHNR, CDR2 FQNEAQ (reference sequence). For the CDR3, the DNA is TGTGCCAGCAGAATGTTAGGTGCCGGGACTAGCACAGATACGCAGTATTTT. Translating it yields CASRMLGAGTSTDTQYF.

The chain uses TRBV7-2 and TRBJ1-5; no definite D call. Germline lookup yields CDR1 SGHTA and CDR2 FQGNSA. This CDR3 spans 13 amino acids. Trimming left V 1 base short and J 1 base short, with 2 bases between. This CDR3 reads CASSLESNQPQHF. The CDR3 nucleotides read TGTGCCAGCAGCTTAGAGAGCAATCAGCCCCAGCATTTT.

This clonotype was counted ten times or more. The chain has TRBV20-1 and TRBJ1-2, with TRBD1 matching 7 bases. Germline V lookup: CDR1 DFQATT, CDR2 SNEGSKA (reference sequence). J was trimmed by 7 bases and V by 5 bases; bases with no gene match: 10. The CDR3 spans 13 residues. CDR3 coding DNA: TGCAGTGCTCGGGACCGGGACAGTCGTGGCTACACCTTC. Residues: CSARDRDSRGYTF.

The J gene is TRBJ1-4, the V gene TRBV7-9; D unclear. V lost 5 bases, J lost 5 bases, and 12 bases lay in between. Germline values: CDR1 SEHNR, CDR2 FQNEAQ (reference sequence). This CDR3 is 14 amino acids long. The CDR3 protein is CASSVHGQNEKLFF. The DNA of the CDR3 is TGTGCCAGCAGCGTACACGGCCAGAATGAAAAACTGTTTTTT.

This clonotype was seen ten or more times. J is TRBJ1-1 and V is TRBV18, with unresolved D. The CDR3 runs to 13 residues. V gave up 3 bases and J gave up 4 bases, with 9 bases separating them. The germline V gene has CDR1 KGHSH and CDR2 LQKENI. The CDR3 DNA follows: TGTGCCAGCTCACCGGACGAAGGCACTGAAGCTTTCTTT. This codes for CASSPDEGTEAFF.

This clonotype came up many times. V usage is TRBV6-5 and J usage is TRBJ2-7, with D perhaps TRBD2 (7 bases). V lost 6 bases and J lost 0, with 18 bases in between. Germline V gene sequence: CDR1 MNHEY, CDR2 SVGAGI. The CDR3 consists of 16 residues. This CDR3 is CASRPSGGGGSYEQYF. CDR3 DNA: TGTGCCAGCAGGCCCTCAGGAGGGGGGGGCTCCTACGAGCAGTACTTC.